The 21 T cell receptor beta chains presented below share a single source sample, sequenced in a study of cytomegalovirus exposure and HLA in healthy donors. In the PCR, 60 Vbeta and 13 Jbeta primers were used. Sequenced by immunoSEQ multiplex PCR; TCRdb stores in-frame clones only, minus some. This table has more than 150,000 clones, about 80% appearing once. Sequencing input: PBMCs. The source of these receptors is a young woman in good health and CMV-seronegative.

V is TRBV2 and J is TRBJ2-3; 9 bases agree with TRBD1. V trimming: 5 bases; J trimming: 4 bases; junction bases outside the gene matches: 13. This CDR3 region has 17 residues. CDR1 is SNHLY and CDR2 is FYNNEI in the germline V gene. The CDR3 DNA reads as TGTGCCAGCAGTCAAATATCCGGGACAGGGTCCGCAGATACGCAGTATTTT. The encoded protein is CASSQISGTGSADTQYF.

The chain has TRBV30 and TRBJ1-1; D is possibly TRBD1 (5 bases). V was cut by 0 bases and J by 0 bases, with 29 bases left in between. The germline CDR1 and CDR2 sequences are GTSNPN and SVGIG (reference sequence). The CDR3 length is 21 residues. DNA of the CDR3: TGTGCCTGGAGTGTACGATTGGGGGGGTGGGGACCGGCCACCATGAACACTGAAGCTTTCTTT. Amino acids: CAWSVRLGGWGPATMNTEAFF.

The chain recombines TRBV9 with TRBJ1-1, with D perhaps matching TRBD1 (5 bases). The CDR3 spans 15 residues. Trimming removed 4 bases at V and 3 bases at J, with 16 bases between. Germline values: CDR1 SGDLS, CDR2 YYNGEE. The CDR3 nucleotides read TGTGCCAGCAGCTTACAGTCGACAGAGTACACTGAAGCTTTCTTT. Its protein product is CASSLQSTEYTEAFF. The complete variable domain, with remaining parts taken from reference TRBV9 and TRBJ1-1, reads DSGVTQTPKHLITATGQRVTLRCSPRSGDLSVYWYQQSLDQGLQFLIQYYNGEERAKGNILERFSAQQFPDLHSELNLSSLELGDSALYFCASSLQSTEYTEAFFGQGTRLTVV.

The chain carries TRBV27 and TRBJ1-4; D may be TRBD1 (6 bases). The V gene's germline CDR1 is MNHEY and CDR2 SMNVEV (reference sequence). The CDR3 loop spans 15 amino acids. The germline V and J ends were trimmed by 5 bases and 0 bases, with 10 bases remaining between them. The CDR3 loop reads CASSPRQATNEKLFF. The CDR3, as DNA: TGTGCCAGCAGTCCCCGACAGGCAACTAATGAAAAACTGTTTTTT.

The V call is TRBV7-9, the J call TRBJ1-4, with 9 bases aligning to TRBD1. This CDR3 spans 14 amino acids. The V gene end was trimmed by 5 bases and the J gene end by 6 bases; junction bases not matched to a gene: 4. Germline CDR1 is SEHNR and CDR2 is FQNEAQ (reference sequence). The CDR3 region is CASSEGQGYEKLFF. DNA of the CDR3: TGTGCCAGCAGCGAGGGACAGGGTTATGAAAAACTGTTTTTT. The full variable domain, rest sourced from reference TRBV7-9 and TRBJ1-4, is DTGVSQNPRHKITKRGQNVTFRCDPISEHNRLYWYRQTLGQGPEFLTYFQNEAQLEKSRLLSDRFSAERPKGSFSTLEIQRTEQGDSAMYLCASSEGQGYEKLFFGSGTQLSVL.

This chain joins TRBV18 and TRBJ2-5, with no clear D. This CDR3 is built from 13 residues. V was shortened by 3 bases and J by 2 bases, with 7 bases between the two germline ends. Per germline, CDR1 KGHSH and CDR2 LQKENI. CDR3 loop: CASSPSRQETQYF. The CDR3 DNA reads as TGTGCCAGCTCACCGTCTCGGCAAGAGACCCAGTACTTC.

Written as DNA, the CDR3 is TGTGCCAGTAGTATAGTATTCCTCGGAGGCAATCAGCCCCAGCATTTT. Translation: CASSIVFLGGNQPQHF. This chain links TRBV19 with TRBJ1-5, with D unresolved. The CDR3 is 16 residues long. CDR1 is LNHDA and CDR2 is SQIVND in the germline V gene (reference sequence). The germline V and J ends were trimmed by 1 base and 2 bases, with 12 bases remaining between them.

With respect to this clone: One end of the junction does not line up with germline, which may come from a read error. J is TRBJ2-7 and V is TRBV30, with 9 bases that match TRBD1. The germline gives CDR1 GTSNPN, CDR2 SVGIG (reference sequence). CDR3 length: 19 amino acids. The CDR3 DNA reads TGTGACTGGACAGGTTCATTAGTGGAGCCGGGACAGGGCGGCTACGAGCAGTACTTC. This codes for CDWTGSLVEPGQGGYEQYF.

This sequence joins TRBV11-2 and TRBJ2-7, with a possible D match to TRBD1 (7 bases). With 5 bases removed from V and 6 bases from J, the gap between germline ends came to 20 bases. The CDR3 has 15 residues. Germline V gives CDR1 SGHAT, CDR2 FQNNGV. CDR3 sequence: CASSLNRQGLGEQYF. The CDR3 bases are TGTGCCAGCAGCCTGAACCGACAGGGACTGGGCGAGCAGTACTTC.

This rearrangement joins TRBV6-5 to TRBJ1-5; no clear D. CDR1 and CDR2 from the germline V gene are MNHEY and SVGAGI. The CDR3 is made up of 14 amino acids. V gave up 1 base and J gave up 0 bases, with 4 bases separating them. The CDR3 nucleotides are TGTGCCAGCAGTTACTTGTATAGCAATCAGCCCCAGCATTTT. Amino acid sequence: CASSYLYSNQPQHF.

This clone was seen only a few times. Here the CDR3 reads CASSDRVNQPQHF. CDR3 nucleotides: TGTGCCAGCAGTGACAGGGTTAATCAGCCCCAGCATTTT. This chain uses TRBV6-6 with TRBJ1-5, with 7 bases aligning to TRBD1. V lost 5 bases, J lost 4 bases, and 2 bases stayed unmatched. The CDR3 consists of 13 residues. The germline CDR1 and CDR2 sequences are MNHNY and SVGAGI (reference sequence).

This rearrangement joins TRBV4-2 to TRBJ2-3; 12 nucleotides align to TRBD2. The CDR3 runs to 16 residues. The V and J ends lost 4 bases and 0 bases, in that order; junction bases with no gene match: 2. Germline CDR1 LGHNA, CDR2 YNFKEQ. In nucleotides, the CDR3 is TGTGCCAGCAGCCTAGGGACTAGCGGGAGCACAGATACGCAGTATTTT. This codes for CASSLGTSGSTDTQYF.

This chain links TRBV6-1 with TRBJ1-5, with a weak D call TRBD1 (5 bases). V lost 3 bases and J lost 1, with 7 bases in between. CDR3 size: 14 residues. Per the germline V gene, CDR1 is MNHNS and CDR2 is SASEGT. The CDR3, as DNA: TGTGCCAGCAGTGAGGAGGGGAGCAATCAGCCCCAGCATTTT. As protein: CASSEEGSNQPQHF.

This chain links TRBV7-2 with TRBJ2-5; 13 bases map to TRBD2. V gave up 5 bases and J gave up 13 bases; unmatched junction bases: 10. The CDR3 runs to 14 residues. From germline, CDR1 is SGHTA and CDR2 FQGNSA. The CDR3 loop reads CASSEGLAGSRPYF. CDR3 DNA: TGTGCCAGCAGCGAGGGACTAGCGGGGTCCAGACCGTACTTC.

The rearrangement links TRBV6-5 to TRBJ1-5, with unresolved D. V lost 5 bases, J lost 1 base, and 9 bases lay in between. CDR1 and CDR2 (germline): MNHEY, SVGAGI. CDR3 length: 14 residues. The CDR3: CASSRTDSNQPQHF. CDR3 nucleotides: TGTGCCAGCAGTCGAACAGACAGCAATCAGCCCCAGCATTTT.

On this clone itself: The identical CDR3 is also encoded by other nucleotide sequences in the sample. V usage is TRBV7-2 and J usage is TRBJ2-1; 7 bases match TRBD1. Germline CDR1 reads SGHTA; CDR2 reads FQGNSA. There are 15 residues in the CDR3. The V segment lost 0 bases and the J segment 4 bases; nucleotides outside the gene matches: 3. Here the CDR3 reads CASSLAGGAYNEQFF. In DNA, the CDR3 is TGTGCCAGCAGCTTAGCAGGGGGCGCTTACAATGAGCAGTTCTTC.

Only one count was recorded for this clone. The chain employs TRBV6-5 and TRBJ2-7; D gene ambiguous. Germline CDR1 reads MNHEY; CDR2 reads SVGAGI. CDR3 length: 14 residues. The V end lost 0 bases, the J end lost 2 bases, and 8 bases lay between the germline ends. CDR3 loop: CASSYSWAAYEQYF. In DNA, the CDR3 is TGTGCCAGCAGTTACTCCTGGGCTGCCTACGAGCAGTACTTC.

The rearrangement joins TRBV10-3 to TRBJ1-5; weak D call: TRBD1 (6 bases). Germline V gene data show CDR1 as ENHRY and CDR2 as SYGVKD. Trimming took off 2 bases at V and 0 bases at J, with 11 bases between the two ends. CDR3 length: 16 residues. For the CDR3, the DNA is TGTGCCATCAGTGAGGATATAGGGGGTAGCAATCAGCCCCAGCATTTT. Protein: CAISEDIGGSNQPQHF.

This clone was seen a single time. An end of the junction does not agree with germline; a read error may underlie this. The CDR3 nucleotides read TGTTCCAGCAGCGGGACAGGGGAGGGCAATCAGCCCCAGCATTTT. Its protein is CSSSGTGEGNQPQHF. The V call is TRBV7-9, the J call TRBJ1-5, with 10 bases aligning to TRBD1. The CDR3 has 15 amino acids. The V gene's germline CDR1 is SEHNR and CDR2 FQNEAQ (reference sequence).

J is TRBJ2-4 and V is TRBV4-1; 10 nucleotides line up with TRBD1. V dropped 4 bases and J dropped 0; count of bases not matched to a gene: 12. The germline CDR1 and CDR2 sequences are MGHRA and YSYEKL. CDR3 length: 19 residues. The CDR3 region is CASSLHDRGRVLAKNIQYF. CDR3 sequence (DNA): TGCGCCAGCAGCCTTCACGACAGGGGGCGCGTGCTAGCCAAAAACATTCAGTACTTC.

The CDR3 protein is CASRGQGLRGYTF. The CDR3 DNA is TGTGCCAGCAGGGGACAGGGCTTGCGTGGCTACACCTTC. The chain couples TRBV6-5 to TRBJ1-2; TRBD1 aligns across 9 bases. CDR1 and CDR2 from the germline V gene are MNHEY and SVGAGI. J gave up 7 bases and V 6 bases, and 6 bases lay outside the gene matches. The CDR3 spans 13 residues.